One and the same sample provided the 27 T cell receptor beta chains below, sequenced in a study of blood T cell repertoires in COVID-19. Only in-frame clones appear in the TCRdb table, and some are missing; sequencing was by immunoSEQ multiplex PCR. The sample has 130,000 or so clones; approximately 86% are singletons. Sample: peripheral blood. The receptor source for this set is a woman in her forties or fifties who had recovered from COVID-19.

This clone was seen once. The rearrangement joins TRBV2 to TRBJ2-1, with 7 bases identical to TRBD2. With 8 bases clipped from V and 3 bases from J, the junction kept 4 bases outside the gene matches. Per germline, CDR1 SNHLY and CDR2 FYNNEI. This CDR3 has 13 amino acids. This chain's CDR3 is CASSGLYYNEQFF. DNA for the CDR3: TGTGCCAGCTCGGGACTATACTACAATGAGCAGTTCTTC.

V usage is TRBV19 and J usage is TRBJ2-6; possible D gene TRBD2, 5 bases. V gave up 5 bases and J gave up 0 bases, with 11 bases separating them. Germline loops: CDR1 LNHDA, CDR2 SQIVND (reference sequence). The CDR3 spans 16 residues. CDR3 sequence reads: CASSSPSLSGANVLTF. CDR3 DNA sequence: TGTGCCAGTAGTTCCCCTAGCCTCTCTGGGGCCAACGTCCTGACTTTC.

V gene TRBV11-2 combines with J gene TRBJ2-7, with a tentative D call TRBD1 (6 bases). CDR3 length: 14 residues. Germline values: CDR1 SGHAT, CDR2 FQNNGV. Trimming took 4 bases from V and 2 from J, leaving 12 bases between them. The CDR3 sequence is CASSSTTGPYEQYF. The CDR3 DNA is TGTGCCAGCAGCTCCACGACAGGACCCTACGAGCAGTACTTC.

This chain links TRBV7-9 with TRBJ1-6, with D possibly being TRBD1 (5 bases). Germline values: CDR1 SEHNR, CDR2 FQNEAQ (reference sequence). Trimming took 4 bases from V and 10 from J, leaving 17 bases between them. The CDR3 is made up of 15 amino acids. CDR3 nucleotides: TGTGCCAGCAGCTCACAAGGGGTGACTGGATCACCCCTCCACTTT. It codes for CASSSQGVTGSPLHF.

The chain joins TRBV19 to TRBJ2-2; TRBD1 matches at 8 bases. The CDR3 runs to 15 residues. V lost 4 bases, J lost 7 bases, and 8 bases stayed unmatched. From germline, CDR1 is LNHDA and CDR2 SQIVND (reference sequence). DNA of the CDR3: TGTGCCAGTAGTACCCAGGGGGCCGGGAGCGGGGAGCTGTTTTTT. This codes for CASSTQGAGSGELFF.

V usage is TRBV15 and J usage is TRBJ2-7; tentative D call: TRBD1 (6 bases). V dropped 0 bases and J dropped 3 bases, with 15 bases sitting between them. From germline, CDR1 is LNHNV and CDR2 YYDKDF (reference sequence). CDR3 length: 16 residues. DNA for the CDR3: TGTGCCACCAGCAGAGATCGAGAGACAGGCGACTACGAGCAGTACTTC. Translation: CATSRDRETGDYEQYF.

The chain recombines TRBV9 with TRBJ2-1; weak D call: TRBD2 (5 bases). This CDR3 region has 16 residues. V dropped 0 bases and J dropped 0 bases, with 10 bases sitting between them. Germline values: CDR1 SGDLS, CDR2 YYNGEE. The CDR3 DNA sequence: TGTGCCAGCAGCGTAGGAGTGGGGAGCTCCTACAATGAGCAGTTCTTC. Translating it yields CASSVGVGSSYNEQFF.

The rearrangement links TRBV6-6 to TRBJ2-5; possibly TRBD2 for D (6 bases). Germline CDR1 reads MNHNY; CDR2 reads SVGAGI (reference sequence). V dropped 6 bases and J dropped 5 bases, with 10 bases sitting between them. The CDR3 sequence is 12 residues long. The CDR3 reads CASRPGGETQYF. DNA for the CDR3: TGTGCCAGCAGACCTGGAGGGGAGACCCAGTACTTC.

The chain couples TRBV27 to TRBJ1-5; 8 bases agree with TRBD1. The germline V gene encodes CDR1 MNHEY and CDR2 SMNVEV (reference sequence). Losses at the gene ends were 3 bases for V and 10 bases for J; bases not matched to a gene: 5. The CDR3 sequence is 13 residues long. This chain's CDR3 is CASSLTGVIPQHF. The CDR3 DNA reads TGTGCCAGCAGTTTGACAGGGGTAATTCCCCAGCATTTT.

The chain combines TRBV30 with TRBJ2-4, with 10 bases fitting TRBD2. From germline, CDR1 is GTSNPN and CDR2 SVGIG (reference sequence). CDR3 length: 16 amino acids. Trimming cost V 0 bases and J 7 bases; bases outside gene matches: 9. The CDR3: CAWSVRRLAGDNIQYF. The CDR3, as DNA: TGTGCCTGGAGTGTACGGAGGCTAGCGGGAGACAACATTCAGTACTTC.

CDR3 sequence: CASSPQGAGVLTF. The DNA for the CDR3 is TGTGCCAGCTCACCACAGGGGGCTGGCGTCCTGACTTTC. The genes are TRBV18 and TRBJ2-6; 7 bases are a match to TRBD1. The CDR3 runs 13 residues. Germline V gene lookup returns CDR1 KGHSH and CDR2 LQKENI. The ends lost 1 base at V and 12 bases at J; junction bases unmatched: 3.

The chain joins TRBV6-5 to TRBJ1-2; 7 nucleotides align to TRBD1. Trimming cost V 7 bases and J 6 bases; bases outside gene matches: 8. The germline gives CDR1 MNHEY, CDR2 SVGAGI. The CDR3 has 13 residues. DNA of the CDR3: TGTGCCAGCACCAGAGGGGGCGCACATGGCTACACCTTC. Its protein product is CASTRGGAHGYTF.

The V gene is TRBV19, the J gene TRBJ1-5; D gene unclear. Trimming left V 5 bases short and J 6 bases short, with 8 bases between. The CDR3 is 12 amino acids. Germline V gene lookup returns CDR1 LNHDA and CDR2 SQIVND (reference sequence). The CDR3 sequence is CASSDGGQPQHF. The CDR3 DNA reads TGTGCCAGTAGTGATGGAGGTCAGCCCCAGCATTTT.

This clone was counted once. The chain links TRBV30 to TRBJ2-7; TRBD1 agrees at 8 bases. CDR1 is GTSNPN, CDR2 SVGIG, per germline (reference sequence). The CDR3 covers 13 residues. Trimming took 7 bases from V and 5 from J; bases not matched to a gene: 10. The CDR3 region is CAYSGGAPDEQYF. Here the CDR3 DNA reads TGTGCCTATTCAGGGGGCGCTCCGGACGAGCAGTACTTC.

V usage is TRBV7-9 and J usage is TRBJ1-3; 8 bases match TRBD1. The junction had 10 bases not matched to a gene; V was cut back by 5 bases and J by 4 bases. In germline, CDR1 is SEHNR, CDR2 FQNEAQ (reference sequence). The CDR3 has 16 amino acids. CDR3 sequence: CASSAPGTGEGNTIYF. DNA for the CDR3: TGTGCCAGCAGCGCCCCCGGGACAGGAGAGGGAAACACCATATATTTT.

V usage is TRBV6-1 and J usage is TRBJ1-5, with D perhaps TRBD1 (6 bases). CDR3 size: 16 residues. The germline V gene has CDR1 MNHNS and CDR2 SASEGT. The germline V and J ends were trimmed by 0 bases and 4 bases, with 13 bases remaining between them. The CDR3 reads CASSEASRGRNQPQHF. Written as DNA, the CDR3 is TGTGCCAGCAGTGAAGCAAGCAGGGGTCGAAATCAGCCCCAGCATTTT.

The V call is TRBV7-3, the J call TRBJ2-1, with TRBD1 matching 9 bases. Unmatched junction bases numbered 11, after V lost 5 bases and J lost 6 bases. The germline gives CDR1 SGHTA, CDR2 FQGTGA. CDR3 length equals 16 residues. The CDR3: CASSTQRQGGSNEQFF. The CDR3 DNA sequence: TGTGCCAGCAGCACCCAAAGACAGGGGGGGTCCAATGAGCAGTTCTTC.

The rearrangement links TRBV3-1 (or the pseudogene TRBV3-2) to TRBJ2-3, with D hard to call. Deletions cut 8 bases from V and 1 base from J, with 13 bases between. The length of the CDR3 is 14 residues. Germline loops: CDR1 LGHDT, CDR2 YNNKEL (reference sequence). The CDR3 DNA reads TGTGCCAGCCACGACACTGGTGGCACAGATACGCAGTATTTT. The encoded protein is CASHDTGGTDTQYF.

This clone occurred once. The J gene is TRBJ1-2, the V gene TRBV30; D uncertain. Trimming stripped 0 bases from V and 4 bases from J, with 18 bases between. The CDR3 has 16 residues. Germline-derived CDR1 and CDR2 are GTSNPN and SVGIG (reference sequence). This CDR3 is CAWSVRQMNSLYGYTF. The CDR3 DNA reads TGTGCCTGGAGTGTACGGCAGATGAATAGCCTCTATGGCTACACCTTC.

This chain uses TRBV6-2 or TRBV6-3 with TRBJ1-2; D is ambiguous. V was clipped by 2 bases and J by 5 bases, with 12 bases between them. The CDR3 is 14 amino acids. CDR1 and CDR2 from the germline V gene are MNHEY and SVGEGT. DNA for the CDR3: TGTGCCAGCAGTTACCCCGGGGTGAAGTATGGCTACACCTTC. Its protein product is CASSYPGVKYGYTF.

V is TRBV6-2 or TRBV6-3 and J is TRBJ2-1; possible D gene TRBD2, 6 bases. The CDR3 is 16 amino acids. Germline V gives CDR1 MNHEY, CDR2 SVGEGT. V lost 5 bases and J lost 7, with 21 bases in between. The CDR3 DNA reads as TGTGCCAGCAGTCAATTAGCGGAAGTCCTGGGAAATGAGCAGTTCTTC. Translation gives CASSQLAEVLGNEQFF.

The V call is TRBV10-2, the J call TRBJ2-3; 8 bases map to TRBD2. V lost 4 bases and J lost 2; bases outside the gene matches: 5. Germline-derived CDR1 and CDR2 are WSHSY and SAAADI. The CDR3 extends over 15 amino acids. The CDR3 spells CASSVVAGLTDTQYF. The DNA of the CDR3 is TGCGCCAGCAGTGTGGTAGCGGGGCTCACAGATACGCAGTATTTT.

Here the CDR3 reads CATRADSYNEQFF. The CDR3, as DNA: TGTGCCACCAGAGCCGACTCCTACAATGAGCAGTTCTTC. V gene TRBV24-1 combines with J gene TRBJ2-1, with unresolved D. This CDR3 is built from 13 residues. Trimming removed 7 bases at V and 0 bases at J, with 6 bases between. CDR1 and CDR2 (germline): KGHDR, SFDVKD.

The chain links TRBV2 to TRBJ1-2; D is unclear. The CDR3 loop spans 13 amino acids. The germline V and J ends were trimmed by 4 bases and 4 bases, with 10 bases remaining between them. Per germline, CDR1 SNHLY and CDR2 FYNNEI. CDR3 nucleotides: TGTGCCAGCAGTGCTCTCCGGAGCTATGGCTACACCTTC. Protein product: CASSALRSYGYTF.

Remarks on this clone: The same CDR3 is also encoded by other DNA sequences in this sample. The J gene is TRBJ1-5, the V gene TRBV20-1; D ambiguous. V was pared by 0 bases and J by 11 bases, with 8 bases between. The CDR3 loop spans 11 amino acids. In germline, CDR1 is DFQATT, CDR2 SNEGSKA (reference sequence). Written as DNA, the CDR3 is TGCAGTGCTAGAGATCGGGGTTCCCAGCATTTT. It specifies CSARDRGSQHF.

Note on this clone: Compared with germline, one end of the junction differs, possibly owing to a read error. This chain uses TRBV10-3 with TRBJ1-6, with a possible D match to TRBD1 (5 bases). Looked up from germline, CDR1 is ENHRY and CDR2 is SYGVKD. This CDR3 has 16 amino acids. In DNA form, the CDR3 reads TGTGCCATCAGTGGGGGGGAGAGCTCCTATAATTCACCCCCCCACTTT. It codes for CAISGGESSYNSPPHF.

CDR3 DNA: TGTGCCAGCAGTTTATCCGGGACTAACTCCTACGAGCAGTACTTC. As protein: CASSLSGTNSYEQYF. The V and J genes are TRBV28 and TRBJ2-7, with 7 bases lining up with TRBD2. Germline loops: CDR1 MDHEN, CDR2 SYDVKM. The CDR3 is 15 residues long. The junction had 3 bases not matched to a gene; V was cut back by 1 base and J by 0 bases.